This section outlines one TCR beta chain sequence together with its context. Antigen unknown. This sample's TCRbeta library carried unique molecular identifier barcodes. TCRdb re-called the PCR reads with MiXCR, one entry per CDR3 protein. This sample has approximately 430,000 distinct CDR3 sequences, with roughly 17% found just once. This entry belongs to a study of T-cell reconstitution after alpha-beta-depleted transplantation in children. Regarding the study as a whole: Where alpha-beta T cells came from about two months after transplant was reportedly several hundred expanded graft clones. Where some patients showed high TCRbeta diversity at day 60, it came from recipient T cells and thymic progenitors that had survived. It was newly produced T cells that mostly accounted for T-cell counts and diversity one year after transplant.

The length of the CDR3 is 13 residues. Trimming took 6 bases from V and 5 from J; bases not matched to a gene: 5. This rearrangement joins TRBV12-3 or TRBV12-4 to TRBJ2-5; 8 positions match TRBD1. The receptor was derived from a boy in the first two years of life who had a stem cell transplant for Wiskott-Aldrich syndrome, so the T cells may come from the graft donor. The sample consisted of PBMCs, mostly from graft donor cells, taken 360 days after TCRalphabeta/CD19-depleted stem cell transplant. The CDR3 bases are TGTGCCAGCAGCGCGACAGGGGCGGAGACCCAGTACTTC. Translated: CASSATGAETQYF.